This T cell receptor beta chain derives from a study of T-cell reconstitution after alpha-beta-depleted transplantation in children. The library targeted TCRbeta and was prepared with unique molecular identifiers. TCRdb reprocessed the PCR reads via MiXCR and lists one record per CDR3 protein. The sample includes around 250,000 distinct CDR3 sequences, approximately 9.6% of them seen just once. With 6 bases removed from V and 2 bases from J, the gap between germline ends came to 16 bases. CDR1 MRHNA and CDR2 SNTAGT come from the germline V gene. The CDR3 is made up of 15 amino acids. The V call is TRBV6-4, the J call TRBJ1-2, with D maybe TRBD1 (5 bases). This TCR was recovered from a human donor who donated a stem cell graft to a child with SCID. The material sequenced was PBMCs from the stem cell graft donor, taken from the stem cell graft. CDR3 nucleotides: TGTGCCAGCAGCCCCGGGGCAGGGTCAAACTATGGCTACACCTTC. Protein product: CASSPGAGSNYGYTF.